Presented here are 5 T cell receptor beta chains from one specimen sequenced in a study of tumor T cells in aggressive B-cell lymphoma (dated by TCRdb to the late 2010s). Libraries were prepared through the immunoSEQ multiplex PCR assay. Entries here come from immuneACCESS through TCRdb and include only in-frame sequences with V and J called. Some clones fail to appear in such tables; in the studies checked, an unresolved V gene covers under half of the shortfall, and the cause of the remainder is unknown. The sample table contains about 5,600 clones; only one count was recorded for 70% to 85% of them. The ten largest clones take up 2.8% of the sample. The sample comprised tumor tissue. The receptors were gathered from an adult with diffuse large B cell lymphoma.

Points on this clone: One end of the junction fails to match germline, which may point to a read error. The genes are TRBV6-5 and TRBJ1-1, with unresolved D. This CDR3 has 14 amino acids. Germline CDR1 reads MNHEY; CDR2 reads SVGAGI. CDR3 sequence reads: CASNYSSSGTEAFF. CDR3 sequence (DNA): TGTGCCAGCAATTACAGCTCCTCGGGCACTGAAGCTTTCTTT.

V usage is TRBV5-4 and J usage is TRBJ1-2; the D gene is possibly TRBD1 (5 bases). Trimming removed 1 base from V and 7 bases from J, with 14 bases in between. The V gene's germline CDR1 is SGHNT and CDR2 YYREEE (reference sequence). This CDR3 has 14 residues. CDR3 DNA sequence: TGTGCCAGCAGCTTGCCGGGCCTGGGGCCTGGCTACACCTTC. Translated: CASSLPGLGPGYTF.

V usage is TRBV9 and J usage is TRBJ2-1, with 12 nucleotides matching TRBD2. Per germline, CDR1 SGDLS and CDR2 YYNGEE. V shed 2 bases, J shed 5 bases, and the junction held 2 bases outside the gene matches. The CDR3 runs to 15 residues. The CDR3 protein is CASSVRTSGDNEQFF. In DNA form, the CDR3 reads TGTGCCAGCAGCGTCCGGACTAGCGGGGACAATGAGCAGTTCTTC.

The chain couples TRBV6-5 to TRBJ1-5; TRBD1 matches 7 bases. Germline assignment: CDR1 MNHEY and CDR2 SVGAGI. This CDR3 contains 13 residues. V lost 6 bases and J lost 5; bases outside the gene matches: 4. CDR3 DNA sequence: TGTGCCAGCAGAACCACAGGGGATCAGCCCCAGCATTTT. Protein sequence: CASRTTGDQPQHF.

The chain has TRBV9 and TRBJ2-7; TRBD2 matches 7 bases. The CDR3 length is 14 residues. The J segment lost 6 bases and the V segment lost 3 bases, leaving 9 bases of the junction unmatched. Germline CDR1 and CDR2: SGDLS and YYNGEE. CDR3 coding DNA: TGTGCCAGCAGCGCCGGACTAGGCGCCCGCGAGCAGTACTTC. Amino acid sequence: CASSAGLGAREQYF.